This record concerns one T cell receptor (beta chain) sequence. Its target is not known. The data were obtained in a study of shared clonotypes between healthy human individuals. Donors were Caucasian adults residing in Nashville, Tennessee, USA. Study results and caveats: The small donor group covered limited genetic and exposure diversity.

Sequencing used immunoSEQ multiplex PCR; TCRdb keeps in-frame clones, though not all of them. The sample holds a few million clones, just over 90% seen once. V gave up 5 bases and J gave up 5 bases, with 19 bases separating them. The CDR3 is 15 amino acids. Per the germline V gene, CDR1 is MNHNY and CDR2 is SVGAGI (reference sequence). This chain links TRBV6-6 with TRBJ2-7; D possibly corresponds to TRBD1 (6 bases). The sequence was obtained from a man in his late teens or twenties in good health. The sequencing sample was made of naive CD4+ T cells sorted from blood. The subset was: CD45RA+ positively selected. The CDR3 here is CASSTRRTQGNEQYF. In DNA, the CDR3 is TGTGCCAGCAGTACCCGACGAACACAGGGAAACGAGCAGTACTTC.